These T cell receptor beta chains were read from a single sample in a study of T cells in narcolepsy. TCRdb's table, derived via immunoSEQ multiplex PCR, lists solely in-frame clones and lacks some. The top ten clones hold about 1.2% of a sample with 28,000 or so clones, roughly 82% of them seen once. Sequencing was done on a sample of CD45RA- memory CD4+ T cells from PBMCs. All receptors come from a human donor with narcolepsy. Each CDR3 is given with its conserved first and last residue. A D gene is named only where the DNA matches it firmly. The size entry is marked missing in some rows and otherwise reads once, few, many or a size class.

v_gene	j_gene	d_gene	abundance	CDR3nt	CDR3aa
TRBV11-2	TRBJ2-7	-	-	TGTGCCAGCAGCTTCGACCGGGTCGAAAGCTCCTACGAGCAGTACTTC	CASSFDRVESSYEQYF
TRBV30	TRBJ1-3	-	-	TGTGCCTGGAGTTTCCCGAGTATAAGCTCTGGAAACACCATATATTTT	CAWSFPSISSGNTIYF
TRBV29-1	TRBJ2-3	TRBD2	-	TGCAGCGTTTGGGGACTAGTTATTCGATCAGATACGCAGTATTTT	CSVWGLVIRSDTQYF
TRBV27	TRBJ2-1	TRBD1	few	TGTGCCAGCAGTTTAAGATGGCACCGGGACAGGAGTTACAATGAGCAGTTCTTC	CASSLRWHRDRSYNEQFF
TRBV28	TRBJ1-3	-	-	TGTGCCAGCAGTTTAGATGGGACCCGGGGAAACACCATATATTTT	CASSLDGTRGNTIYF
TRBV5-1	TRBJ1-4	TRBD1	-	TGCGCCAGCAGCACCGGGACAGGGGGCTTTGGTGAAAAACTGTTTTTT	CASSTGTGGFGEKLFF
TRBV28	TRBJ1-2	-	-	TGTGCCAGCAGTCTTGGGCGGCACTATGGCTACACCTTC	CASSLGRHYGYTF
TRBV6-5	TRBJ1-2	-	once	TGTGCCAGCCGTGGCCTAAGGGGCAATGGCTACACCTTC	CASRGLRGNGYTF
TRBV30	TRBJ2-1	-	-	TGTGCCTGGAGTGGCCGCAATGAGCAGTTCTTC	CAWSGRNEQFF
TRBV6-5	TRBJ1-2	-	-	TGTGCCAGCAGTTACGGTCTCTCTGGGGGAGTTGGTGGCTACACCTTC	CASSYGLSGGVGGYTF
TRBV28	TRBJ2-5	-	-	TGTGCCAGCGGGTCCTGGGAGACCCAGTACTTC	CASGSWETQYF
TRBV5-1	TRBJ2-6	-	-	TGCGCCAGCAGCGTGAGCTCTGGGGCCAACGTCCTGACTTTC	CASSVSSGANVLTF
TRBV19	TRBJ2-6	-	-	TGTGCCAGTAAAGTATATTCTGGGGCCAACGTCCTGACTTTC	CASKVYSGANVLTF
TRBV2	TRBJ2-5	-	-	TGTGCCAGCAGTGAAAGGGGGTTTCAAGAGACCCAGTACTTC	CASSERGFQETQYF
TRBV27	TRBJ1-6	-	-	TGTGCCAGCAGACCATATGGGAGGACAGCGAGCTCCTATAATTCACCCCTCCACTTT	CASRPYGRTASSYNSPLHF
TRBV15	TRBJ2-7	-	-	TGTGCCACCAGCAGAGATACTAGGGGGGACTACGAGCAGTACTTC	CATSRDTRGDYEQYF
TRBV29-1	TRBJ1-1	-	-	TGCAGCGTTGTTAAGGGGTTGGGCACTGAAGCTTTCTTT	CSVVKGLGTEAFF
TRBV15	TRBJ1-1	-	-	TGTGCCACCAGCATTGTAATGGGGGGCACTGAAGCTTTCTTT	CATSIVMGGTEAFF
TRBV28	TRBJ2-6	TRBD2	-	TGTGCCAGCTGTCCCCCGGGGGGGCTCGGGGCCAACGTCCTGACTTTC	CASCPPGGLGANVLTF
TRBV11-3	TRBJ2-3	-	-	TGTGCCAGCAGCCCGGGTGTGCGGGGTCGTGGCACAGATACGCAGTATTTT	CASSPGVRGRGTDTQYF
TRBV10-3	TRBJ1-2	TRBD1	-	TGTGCCATCAGCAGACAGGGGCCCTACTATGGCTACACCTTC	CAISRQGPYYGYTF
TRBV2	TRBJ1-1	TRBD1	few	TGTGCCATCAGGGGGGGTTTGTATGGTGAAGCTTTCTTT	CAIRGGLYGEAFF
TRBV7-9	TRBJ1-2	-	-	TGTGCCAGCAGTTATACCCAGGACGTTGCGTTTCATGGCTACACCTTC	CASSYTQDVAFHGYTF
TRBV9	TRBJ2-7	TRBD2	once	TGTGCCAGCAGCCTTGGGACTAGCGGGAACTACGAGCAGTACTTC	CASSLGTSGNYEQYF
TRBV9	TRBJ1-1	TRBD1	once	TGTGCCAGCAGCGAAGGGAACAGGGGCACTGAAGCTTTCTTT	CASSEGNRGTEAFF
TRBV29-1	TRBJ1-1	-	-	TGCAGCACACGACCGGGGGGCAAGGTCACTGAAGCTTTCTTT	CSTRPGGKVTEAFF
TRBV5-4	TRBJ2-5	-	once	TGTGCCAGCAGCATTGACCCCCAGGGGACCCAGTACTTC	CASSIDPQGTQYF
TRBV5-1	TRBJ1-1	-	-	TGCGCCAGCAGCTTGCTTGTCGGACAGTTGAACACTGAAGCTTTCTTT	CASSLLVGQLNTEAFF
TRBV6-1	TRBJ1-2	-	-	TGTGCCAGCAGCCGGGCTGCGGCCTCCTATGGCTACACCTTC	CASSRAAASYGYTF
TRBV28	TRBJ1-1	-	-	TGTGCCAGCAGTTTATGGGGGGCTCCTGGGACTGAAGCTTTCTTT	CASSLWGAPGTEAFF
TRBV7-2	TRBJ2-2	TRBD1	-	TGTGCCAGCAGCCGGGACAGGGTGAACACCGGGGAGCTGTTTTTT	CASSRDRVNTGELFF
TRBV6-5	TRBJ1-5	TRBD1	-	TGTGCCAGCAGTTTGGACAGGAATAGCAATCAGCCCCAGCATTTT	CASSLDRNSNQPQHF
TRBV6-6	TRBJ2-1	TRBD2	-	TGTGCCAGCAGCTTGACTAGCGGGGGGAACAATGAGCAGTTCTTC	CASSLTSGGNNEQFF
TRBV28	TRBJ2-5	TRBD2	-	TGTGCCAGCAACCCCCGCGGGGGGGCTGAGACCCAGTACTTC	CASNPRGGAETQYF
TRBV9	TRBJ2-7	-	few	TGTGCCAGCAGCGTAGAACAGGGGGGGTACGAGCAGTACTTC	CASSVEQGGYEQYF
TRBV30	TRBJ1-5	-	-	TGTGCCTGGAGTGTAGATAGCAATCAGCCCCAGCATTTT	CAWSVDSNQPQHF
TRBV6-6	TRBJ1-5	TRBD1	-	TGTGCCAGCAACGATAGGGGGCTCCAGCATTTT	CASNDRGLQHF
TRBV18	TRBJ1-1	-	-	TGTGCCAGCTCACCTACAGGGCGGTCGAACACTGAAGCTTTCTTT	CASSPTGRSNTEAFF
TRBV11-2	TRBJ1-4	-	-	TGTGCCAGCAGCGGAGGCCTTAATGAAAAACTGTTTTTT	CASSGGLNEKLFF
TRBV21-1	TRBJ2-1	-	few	TGTGCCAGCAGCAAAATAGGGGTCGCTAGCGGGGTACCTTCCTACAATGAGCAGTTCTTC	CASSKIGVASGVPSYNEQFF
TRBV6-1	TRBJ2-4	-	-	TGTGCCAGCAGTGCGGTGGACGTCTTAGCCAAAAACATTCAGTACTTC	CASSAVDVLAKNIQYF
TRBV2	TRBJ1-1	-	-	TGTGCCAGCAGTTCGGACAGGAACACTGAAGCTTTCTTT	CASSSDRNTEAFF
TRBV10-3	TRBJ2-7	-	-	TGTGCCATCAGTGAACGACCCCCGTACGAGCAGTACTTC	CAISERPPYEQYF
TRBV9	TRBJ2-5	-	-	TGTGCCAGCAGCGTAGGGGGACTTGCAGGAGAGACCCAGTACTTC	CASSVGGLAGETQYF
TRBV7-9	TRBJ2-7	TRBD1	once	TGTGCCAGCAGCTTAGCGCATTTATCAGGGGGAGCCTACTACGAGCAGTACTTC	CASSLAHLSGGAYYEQYF
TRBV6-1	TRBJ1-5	-	-	TGTGCCAGCAGTGAAGCAGTCAGGGGCGGGAATAGCAATCAGCCCCAGCATTTT	CASSEAVRGGNSNQPQHF
TRBV6-1	TRBJ1-5	TRBD1	-	TGTGCCAGCAGACGACAGGGGGCAGACCAGCCCCAGCATTTT	CASRRQGADQPQHF
TRBV11-1	TRBJ2-1	TRBD2	few	TGTGCCAGCAGCCGCAGGACTAGCGGGTACAATGAGCAGTTCTTC	CASSRRTSGYNEQFF
TRBV10-3	TRBJ1-2	-	-	TGTGCCATCAGTGGGGAGGGGATGGGCTATGGCTACACCTTC	CAISGEGMGYGYTF
TRBV28	TRBJ2-3	-	-	TGTGCCAGCAGTTCCCGCACAGATACGCAGTATTTT	CASSSRTDTQYF
TRBV25-1	TRBJ2-1	TRBD1	-	TGTGCCAGCACCCTCGGGCAGGGGGCCTATGAGCAGTTCTTC	CASTLGQGAYEQFF
TRBV11-3	TRBJ2-5	-	once	TGTGCCAGCAGCTTCGAGGGGGAAGAGACCCAGTACTTC	CASSFEGEETQYF
TRBV19	TRBJ2-1	TRBD2	-	TGTGCCAGTAGTATAGTAGCGGGAGACTACAATGAGCAGTTCTTC	CASSIVAGDYNEQFF
TRBV27	TRBJ2-1	TRBD1	-	TGTGCCAGCAGTTTATTTCGGGACAGGGGGTACAATGAGCAGTTCTTC	CASSLFRDRGYNEQFF
TRBV18	TRBJ2-1	-	-	TGTGCCAGCTCAACAGCCCGATTTGAGCAGTTCTTC	CASSTARFEQFF